Listed here are 5 T cell receptor beta chains from one sample, sequenced in a study of blood T cell repertoires in COVID-19. Using immunoSEQ multiplex PCR, the repertoire was profiled, and TCRdb retains in-frame clones only, with some absent. The sample lists about 130,000 clones, 81% seen once, with over 7.5% in the top ten. Sequences were obtained from peripheral blood. The receptors were sampled from a woman aged 55-75 years with active or convalescent COVID-19.

This chain uses TRBV28 with TRBJ1-1; D gene uncertain. The V end was cut by 8 bases, the J end by 1 base, with 17 bases between. CDR1 MDHEN and CDR2 SYDVKM come from the germline V gene. The CDR3 is 15 amino acids. The CDR3 nucleotides are TGTGCCAGCTATCACTCCCGGCGGGGGAACACTGAAGCTTTCTTT. Amino acid sequence: CASYHSRRGNTEAFF. The full variable domain, completed using reference TRBV28 and TRBJ1-1, is DVKVTQSSRYLVKRTGEKVFLECVQDMDHENMFWYRQDPGLGLRLIYFSYDVKMKEKGDIPEGYSVSREKKERFSLILESASTNQTSMYLCASYHSRRGNTEAFFGQGTRLTVV.

This clone has just a few counts. V is TRBV28 and J is TRBJ1-5; D not certain. V dropped 3 bases and J dropped 6 bases, with 12 bases sitting between them. Germline V gene lookup returns CDR1 MDHEN and CDR2 SYDVKM. The CDR3 sequence is 14 residues long. The CDR3 spells CASSFQRGLQPQHF. The CDR3 DNA is TGTGCCAGCAGTTTCCAGAGAGGACTTCAGCCCCAGCATTTT.

The V gene is TRBV19, the J gene TRBJ2-4; D perhaps matches TRBD2 (6 bases). Trimming stripped 8 bases from V and 0 bases from J, with 11 bases between. Germline CDR1 and CDR2: LNHDA and SQIVND (reference sequence). CDR3 length equals 14 residues. CDR3 bases: TGTGCCAGTGGGACTTCCTTAGCCAAAAACATTCAGTACTTC. Residues: CASGTSLAKNIQYF.

The chain has TRBV5-1 and TRBJ1-1, with a tentative D call TRBD1 (5 bases). Looked up from germline, CDR1 is SGHRS and CDR2 is YFSETQ. The CDR3 covers 12 residues. Trimming pared 0 bases from V and 6 bases from J, leaving 6 bases between. The chain's CDR3 is CASSLGRAEAFF. The CDR3 DNA follows: TGCGCCAGCAGCTTGGGCAGGGCTGAAGCTTTCTTT.

The rearrangement joins TRBV19 to TRBJ1-5, with 11 bases fitting TRBD1. Trimming at V came to 7 bases and at J to 0 bases, leaving 8 bases not matched to a gene. Germline CDR1 LNHDA, CDR2 SQIVND (reference sequence). There are 17 residues in the CDR3. The CDR3 here is CASTGQGAFYSNQPQHF. As DNA, the CDR3 is TGTGCCAGTACCGGACAGGGGGCCTTCTATAGCAATCAGCCCCAGCATTTT.